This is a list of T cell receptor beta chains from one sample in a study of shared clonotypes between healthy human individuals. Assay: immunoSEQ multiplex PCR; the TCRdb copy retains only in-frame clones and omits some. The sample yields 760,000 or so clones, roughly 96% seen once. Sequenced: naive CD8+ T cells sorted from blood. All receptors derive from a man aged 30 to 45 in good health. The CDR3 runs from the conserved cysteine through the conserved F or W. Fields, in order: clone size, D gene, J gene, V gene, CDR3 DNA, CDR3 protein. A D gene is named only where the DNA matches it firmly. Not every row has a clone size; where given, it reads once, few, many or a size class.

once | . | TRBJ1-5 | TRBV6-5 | TGTGCCAGCAGAACCGGGACGGATAGCAATCAGCCCCAGCATTTT | CASRTGTDSNQPQHF
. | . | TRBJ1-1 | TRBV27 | TGTGCCAGCAGTCTATACCACTACGGACAGAACACTGAAGCTTTCTTT | CASSLYHYGQNTEAFF
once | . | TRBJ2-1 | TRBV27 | TGTGCCAGCAGTCAGGGCACTATCTGGAGTGAGCAGTTCTTC | CASSQGTIWSEQFF
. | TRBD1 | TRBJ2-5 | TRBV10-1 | TGCGCCAGCAGTGAGCTCCCGGGACAGGGGGCAATTCAGTACTTC | CASSELPGQGAIQYF
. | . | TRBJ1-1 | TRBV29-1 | TGCAGCGTTCCCGGGGACGGCGTCAACACTGAAGCTTTCTTT | CSVPGDGVNTEAFF
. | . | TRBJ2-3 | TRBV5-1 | TGCGCCAGCAGCTTGCTGGATTCAGAAGCGTGGGATACGCAGTATTTT | CASSLLDSEAWDTQYF
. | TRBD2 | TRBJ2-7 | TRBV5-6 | TGTGCCAGCAGCCCCCCCCGGACACTAGCGGGCTACGAGCAGTACTTC | CASSPPRTLAGYEQYF
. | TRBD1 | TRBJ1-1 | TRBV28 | TGTGCCAGCAGTTCCAAAGTAGTGCGGGACAGGGGAGTCACTGAAGCTTTCTTT | CASSSKVVRDRGVTEAFF
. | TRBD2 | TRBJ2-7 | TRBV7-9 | TGTGCCAGCAGCCCGCGGGAGGATGGCAGCGAGCAGTACTTC | CASSPREDGSEQYF
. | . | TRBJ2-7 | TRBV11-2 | TGTGCCAGCAGCGACGGGAGTGGGTCCTACGAGCAGTACTTC | CASSDGSGSYEQYF
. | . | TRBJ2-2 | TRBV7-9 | TGTGCCAGCAGCTTAGGTGTAGGCACCGGGGAGCTGTTTTTT | CASSLGVGTGELFF
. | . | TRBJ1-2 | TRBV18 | TGTGCCAGCTCAAAACAGGGCTACACCTTC | CASSKQGYTF
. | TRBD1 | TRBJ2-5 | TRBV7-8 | TGTGCCAGCAGCCACCCCGGACAGGGGCGACAAGAGACCCAGTACTTC | CASSHPGQGRQETQYF
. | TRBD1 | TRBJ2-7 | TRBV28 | TGTGCCAGCAGTAGTCGACAGGGCCGCTGGTACTTC | CASSSRQGRWYF
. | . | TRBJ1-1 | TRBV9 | TGTGCCAGCAGCGTAGGGAGTTCGGGGGGTACCACTGAAGCTTTCTTT | CASSVGSSGGTTEAFF
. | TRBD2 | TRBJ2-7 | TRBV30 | TGTGCCTGGAGCCCTCCCGGACTAGCGGGAAGGCAGTACTTC | CAWSPPGLAGRQYF
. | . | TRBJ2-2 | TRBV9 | TGTGCCAGCAGCGACCGGACAGGAGGGGTAATCGGGGAGCTGTTTTTT | CASSDRTGGVIGELFF
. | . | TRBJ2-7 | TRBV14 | TGTGCCAGCAGCCAAGATATAAGAATGGAGCAGTACTTC | CASSQDIRMEQYF
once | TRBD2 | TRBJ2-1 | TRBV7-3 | TGTGCCAGCAGCTTAGGAGCGGGAGCTGACAATGAGCAGTTCTTC | CASSLGAGADNEQFF
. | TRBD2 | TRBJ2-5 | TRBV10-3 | TGTGCCATCAGGGGGAGTAGCGGGGATTTCCAAGAGACCCAGTACTTC | CAIRGSSGDFQETQYF
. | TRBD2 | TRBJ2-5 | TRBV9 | TGTGCCAGCAGCGCAGCGGGGATGAACTACCCTTTTAGGGAGACCCAGTACTTC | CASSAAGMNYPFRETQYF
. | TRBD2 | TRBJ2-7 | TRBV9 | TGTGCCAGCACCCCTAGCGGGAGTTCCTACGAGCAGTACTTC | CASTPSGSSYEQYF
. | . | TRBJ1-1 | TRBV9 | TGTGCCAGCAGCGTAGTTCAGGGAAACACTGAAGCTTTCTTT | CASSVVQGNTEAFF
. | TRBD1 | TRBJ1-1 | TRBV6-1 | TGTGCCAGCAGTGAACGGGCAGGGGGTAGGACTGAAGCTTTCTTT | CASSERAGGRTEAFF
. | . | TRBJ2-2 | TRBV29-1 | TGCAGCGTTGTGGGGCTATACACCGGGGAGCTGTTTTTT | CSVVGLYTGELFF
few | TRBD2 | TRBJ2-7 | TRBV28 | TGTGCCAGCAGTCCAAATAGCGGGAGGGCAATGTACGAGCAGTACTTC | CASSPNSGRAMYEQYF
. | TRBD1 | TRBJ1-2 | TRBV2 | TGTGCCAGCTTGGGGACAGGGCAACCAAGCTCCTATGGCTACACCTTC | CASLGTGQPSSYGYTF
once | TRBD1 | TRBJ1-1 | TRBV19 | TGTGCCAGCGGGACAGCTGAAGCTTTCTTT | CASGTAEAFF
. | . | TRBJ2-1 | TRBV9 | TGTGCCAGCAGCGCCTCCCCCGTGCGGAGGAGGGGCAATGAGCAGTTCTTC | CASSASPVRRRGNEQFF
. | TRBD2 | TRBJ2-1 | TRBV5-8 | TGTGCCAGCAGCCAGCTAGCGGACCGCTCCTACAATGAGCAGTTCTTC | CASSQLADRSYNEQFF
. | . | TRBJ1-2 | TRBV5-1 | TGCGCCAGCAGCTTGGCGTCGGCAGCCTATGGCTACACCTTC | CASSLASAAYGYTF
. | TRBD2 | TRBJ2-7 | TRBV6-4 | TGTGCCAACCCCCGGGGGGGAACCGAGCAGTACTTC | CANPRGGTEQYF
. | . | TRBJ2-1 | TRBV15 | TGTGCCACCTCGGGGCACTCCAATGAGCAGTTCTTC | CATSGHSNEQFF
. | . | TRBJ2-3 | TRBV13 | TGTGCCAGCAGTTCTGTGGGGGGTAGGGATACGCAGTATTTT | CASSSVGGRDTQYF
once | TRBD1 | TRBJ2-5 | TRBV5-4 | TGTGCCAGCAGGAGGACAGGGGACAACCAAGAGACCCAGTACTTC | CASRRTGDNQETQYF
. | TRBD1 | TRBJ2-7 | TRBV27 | TGTGCCAGCAGTCCAGACAGGGCCCTACGAGAGCAGTACTTC | CASSPDRALREQYF
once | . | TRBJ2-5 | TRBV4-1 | TGCGCCAGCAGCCAAGGAGGGAACCAAGAGACCCAGTACTTC | CASSQGGNQETQYF
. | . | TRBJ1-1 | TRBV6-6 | TGTGCCAGCAGTTACTCCCTGGCGGCGGGCGAAGCTTTCTTT | CASSYSLAAGEAFF
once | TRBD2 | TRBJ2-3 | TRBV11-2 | TGTGCCAGCACGCTCGTTGGGGGGGAAGATACGCAGTATTTT | CASTLVGGEDTQYF
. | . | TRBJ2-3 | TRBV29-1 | TGCAGCGGTCGACCCGGGGCAGGGTTAGCTAGCACAGATACGCAGTATTTT | CSGRPGAGLASTDTQYF
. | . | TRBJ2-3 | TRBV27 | TGTGCCAGCAGTTTGTCATTCGGCCCTACGCAGTATTTT | CASSLSFGPTQYF
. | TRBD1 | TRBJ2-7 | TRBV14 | TGTGCCAGCAGCCTCCGGGACAGTCCGAGCTCCTACGAGCAGTACTTC | CASSLRDSPSSYEQYF
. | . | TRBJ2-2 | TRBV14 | TGTGCCAGCAGCCGGGCAGGATCCACCGGGGAGCTGTTTTTT | CASSRAGSTGELFF
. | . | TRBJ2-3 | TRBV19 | TGTGCCAGTAGTTCGTGGAGCGGACTAACAGATACGCAGTATTTT | CASSSWSGLTDTQYF
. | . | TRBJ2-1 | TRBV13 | TGTGCCAGCAGCTTACTCCGGGACGCCTACAATGAGCAGTTCTTC | CASSLLRDAYNEQFF
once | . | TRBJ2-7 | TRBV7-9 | TGTGCCAGCAGCTTAAACGAGGCAAAGGGGAGCTCCTACGAGCAGTACTTC | CASSLNEAKGSSYEQYF
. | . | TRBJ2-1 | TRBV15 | TGTGCCACCAGCAGGGGCCCTCCAAGCGGAAACCGAAACAATGAGCAGTTCTTC | CATSRGPPSGNRNNEQFF
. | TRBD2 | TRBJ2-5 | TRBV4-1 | TGCGCCAGCAGCCAAGAACTAGCGGGAAAGATAGAGACCCAGTACTTC | CASSQELAGKIETQYF
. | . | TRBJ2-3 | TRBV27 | TGTGCCAGCAGTTTATTGAGGACTCGTTCGGGCACAGATACGCAGTATTTT | CASSLLRTRSGTDTQYF